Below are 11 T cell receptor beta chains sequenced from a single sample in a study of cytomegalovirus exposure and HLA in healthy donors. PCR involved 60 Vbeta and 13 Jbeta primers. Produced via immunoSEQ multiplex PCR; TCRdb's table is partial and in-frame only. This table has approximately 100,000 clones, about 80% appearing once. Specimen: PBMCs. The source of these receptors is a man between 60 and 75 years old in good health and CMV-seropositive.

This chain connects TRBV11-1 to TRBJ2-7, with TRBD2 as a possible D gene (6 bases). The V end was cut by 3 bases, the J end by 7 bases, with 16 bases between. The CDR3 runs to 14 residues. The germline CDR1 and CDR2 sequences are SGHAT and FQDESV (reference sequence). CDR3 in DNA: TGTGCCAGCAGCTTCATCGGGGGACCCTTTGAGCAGTACTTC. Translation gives CASSFIGGPFEQYF.

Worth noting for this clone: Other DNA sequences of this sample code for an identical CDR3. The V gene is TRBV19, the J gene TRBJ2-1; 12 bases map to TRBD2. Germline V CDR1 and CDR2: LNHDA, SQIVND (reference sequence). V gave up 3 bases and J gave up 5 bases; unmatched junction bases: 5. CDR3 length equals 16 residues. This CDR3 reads CASSMGTSGGNNEQFF. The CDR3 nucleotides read TGTGCCAGTAGTATGGGTACTAGCGGGGGGAACAATGAGCAGTTCTTC.

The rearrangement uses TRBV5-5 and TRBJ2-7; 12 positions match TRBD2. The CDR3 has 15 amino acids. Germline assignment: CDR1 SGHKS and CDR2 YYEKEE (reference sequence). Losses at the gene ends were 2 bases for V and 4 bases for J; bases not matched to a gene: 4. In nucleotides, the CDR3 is TGTGCCAGCAGCTTACTAGCGGGGGGATTGTACGAGCAGTACTTC. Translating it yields CASSLLAGGLYEQYF. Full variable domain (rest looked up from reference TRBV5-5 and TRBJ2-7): DAGVTQSPTHLIKTRGQQVTLRCSPISGHKSVSWYQQVLGQGPQFIFQYYEKEERGRGNFPDRFSARQFPNYSSELNVNALLLGDSALYLCASSLLAGGLYEQYFGPGTRLTVT.

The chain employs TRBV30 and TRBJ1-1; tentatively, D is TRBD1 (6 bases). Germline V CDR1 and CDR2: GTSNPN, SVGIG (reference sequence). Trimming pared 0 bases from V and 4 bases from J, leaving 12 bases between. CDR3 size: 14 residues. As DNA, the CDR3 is TGTGCCTGGAGTGTACTTACAGGGATCACTGAAGCTTTCTTT. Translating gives CAWSVLTGITEAFF.

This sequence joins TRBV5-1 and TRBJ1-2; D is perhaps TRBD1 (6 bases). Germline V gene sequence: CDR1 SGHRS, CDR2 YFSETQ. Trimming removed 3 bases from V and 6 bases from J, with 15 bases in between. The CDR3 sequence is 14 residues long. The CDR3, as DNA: TGCGCCAGCAGCTCCCAACCGGGGGGCCATGGCTACACCTTC. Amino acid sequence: CASSSQPGGHGYTF.

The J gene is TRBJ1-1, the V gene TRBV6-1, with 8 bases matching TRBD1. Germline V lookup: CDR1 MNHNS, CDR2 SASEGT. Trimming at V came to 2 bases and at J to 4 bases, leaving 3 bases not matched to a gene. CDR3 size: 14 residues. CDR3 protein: CASSERTGITEAFF. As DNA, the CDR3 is TGTGCCAGCAGTGAAAGGACAGGGATCACTGAAGCTTTCTTT.

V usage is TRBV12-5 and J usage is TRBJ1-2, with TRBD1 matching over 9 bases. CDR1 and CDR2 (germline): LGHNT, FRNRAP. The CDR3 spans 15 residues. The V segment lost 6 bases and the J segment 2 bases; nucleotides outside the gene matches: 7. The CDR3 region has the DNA TGTGCTAGTGGATCCCGGGACAGGGACAACTATGGCTACACCTTC. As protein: CASGSRDRDNYGYTF.

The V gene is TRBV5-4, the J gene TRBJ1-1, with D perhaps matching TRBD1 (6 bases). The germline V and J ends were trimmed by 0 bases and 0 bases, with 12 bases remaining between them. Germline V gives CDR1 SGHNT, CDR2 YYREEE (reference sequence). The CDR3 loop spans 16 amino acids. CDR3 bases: TGTGCCAGCAGCTTGGACAGGGCCCTCATGAACACTGAAGCTTTCTTT. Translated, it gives CASSLDRALMNTEAFF.

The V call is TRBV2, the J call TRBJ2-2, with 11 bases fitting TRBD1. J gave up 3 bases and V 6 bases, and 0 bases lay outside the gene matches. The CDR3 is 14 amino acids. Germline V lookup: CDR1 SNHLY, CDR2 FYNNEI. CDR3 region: CASRGQGDTGELFF. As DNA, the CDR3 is TGTGCCAGCAGGGGACAGGGGGACACCGGGGAGCTGTTTTTT. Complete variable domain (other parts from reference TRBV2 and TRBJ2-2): EPEVTQTPSHQVTQMGQEVILRCVPISNHLYFYWYRQILGQKVEFLVSFYNNEISEKSEIFDDQFSVERPDGSNFTLKIRSTKLEDSAMYFCASRGQGDTGELFFGEGSRLTVL.

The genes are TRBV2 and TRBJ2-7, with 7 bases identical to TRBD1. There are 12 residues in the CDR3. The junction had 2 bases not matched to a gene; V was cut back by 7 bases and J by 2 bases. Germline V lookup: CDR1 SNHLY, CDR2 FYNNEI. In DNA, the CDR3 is TGTGCCAGCAAGGACAGGACCTACGAGCAGTACTTC. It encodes CASKDRTYEQYF.

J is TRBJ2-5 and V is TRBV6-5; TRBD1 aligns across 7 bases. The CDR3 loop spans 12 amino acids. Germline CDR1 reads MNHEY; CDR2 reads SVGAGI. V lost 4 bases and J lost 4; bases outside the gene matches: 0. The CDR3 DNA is TGTGCCAGCAGTTGGGACAGAGAGACCCAGTACTTC. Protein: CASSWDRETQYF.